This TCR beta chain stems from a study of T cell responses to AZD1222 COVID-19 vaccine. Study-level information: Analysis merged second doses at about 4 or about 12 weeks. Study-wide results and limits: Recipients of two AZD1222 doses showed rising Spike-specific TCR breadth and depth. It was only after the peak T cell response that any repertoires were sampled. Among the donors, most were white British and more were female, and clonal diversity was possibly underestimated.

The table came from immunoSEQ multiplex PCR; TCRdb's copy has only in-frame clones and leaves some out. The sample holds more than 150,000 clones; about 87% are singletons and the top ten take roughly 6%. The CDR3 covers 14 residues. The germline CDR1 and CDR2 sequences are WNHNN and SYGVQD (reference sequence). Trimming took 5 bases from V and 9 from J, leaving 17 bases between them. Comment on this clone: What it binds is unknown.

This TCR came from an adult in good health. This chain uses TRBV10-1 with TRBJ2-1, with D perhaps matching TRBD2 (6 bases). The sequences come from peripheral blood, collected on day 0 of AZD1222 vaccination. This CDR3 is CASSIDRLGGEQFF. The CDR3 region has the DNA TGCGCCAGCAGTATTGACAGACTAGGAGGTGAGCAGTTCTTC.